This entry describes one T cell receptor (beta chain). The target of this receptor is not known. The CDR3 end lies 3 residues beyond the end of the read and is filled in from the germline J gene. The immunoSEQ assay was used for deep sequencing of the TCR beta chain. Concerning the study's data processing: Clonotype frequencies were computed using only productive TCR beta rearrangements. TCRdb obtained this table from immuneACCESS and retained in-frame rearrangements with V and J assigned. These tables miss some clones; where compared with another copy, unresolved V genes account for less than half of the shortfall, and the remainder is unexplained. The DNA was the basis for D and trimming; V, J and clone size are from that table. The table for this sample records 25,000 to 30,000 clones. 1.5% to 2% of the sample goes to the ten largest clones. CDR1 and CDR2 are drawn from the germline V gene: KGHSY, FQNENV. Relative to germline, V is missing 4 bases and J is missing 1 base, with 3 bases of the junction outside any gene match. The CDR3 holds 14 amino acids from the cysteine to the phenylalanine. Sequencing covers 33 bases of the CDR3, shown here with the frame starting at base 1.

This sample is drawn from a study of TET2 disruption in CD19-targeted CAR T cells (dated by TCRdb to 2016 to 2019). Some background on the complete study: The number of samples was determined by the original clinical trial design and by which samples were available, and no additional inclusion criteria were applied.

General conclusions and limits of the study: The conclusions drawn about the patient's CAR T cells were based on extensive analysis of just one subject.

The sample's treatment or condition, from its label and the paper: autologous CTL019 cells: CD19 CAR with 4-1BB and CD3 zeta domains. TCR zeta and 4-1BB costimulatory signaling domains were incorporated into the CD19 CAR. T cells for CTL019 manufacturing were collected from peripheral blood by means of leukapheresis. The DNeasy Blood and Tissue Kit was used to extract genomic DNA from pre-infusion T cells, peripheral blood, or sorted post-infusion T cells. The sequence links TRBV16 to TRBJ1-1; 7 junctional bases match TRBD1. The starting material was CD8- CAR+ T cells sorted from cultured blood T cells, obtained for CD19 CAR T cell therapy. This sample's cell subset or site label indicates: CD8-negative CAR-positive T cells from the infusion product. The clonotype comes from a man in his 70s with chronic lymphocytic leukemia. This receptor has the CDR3 CASSRTGENTEAFF. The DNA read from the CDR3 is TGTGCCAGCAGCCGGACAGGAGAGAACACTGAA.